This TCR beta chain was obtained from a study of Ad26.COV2.S vaccination and SARS-CoV-2 variants. Method: immunoSEQ multiplex PCR; TCRdb's copy keeps in-frame clones and lacks some. This sample has fewer than 400,000 clones, with roughly 80% found just once. The J segment lost 4 bases and the V segment lost 6 bases, leaving 11 bases of the junction unmatched. The germline V gene has CDR1 SNHLY and CDR2 FYNNEI. This CDR3 is built from 16 residues. The treatment: 15 to 20 received Ad26.COV2.S at low or high dose, single or two shots; 5 received placebo; per-sample allocation not given. The investigators took samples on day 63 after the first vaccine or placebo injection.

The specimen comprised peripheral blood, sampled in a trial of Ad26.COV2.S vaccine versus placebo. V and J are TRBV2 and TRBJ1-2; 10 bases match TRBD1. The TCR originated in a person between 18 and 59 years old who received the Ad26.COV2.S COVID-19 vaccine or a placebo. CDR3 sequence (DNA): TGTGCCAGCAGCCAGACTCCGGGACAGGGGTTCTATGGCTACACCTTC. This gives the protein CASSQTPGQGFYGYTF.